Sequencing of this T cell receptor beta chain was carried out in a study of blood T cell repertoires in COVID-19. The overall study: COVID-19 samples collected from the United States, Italy and Spain covered acute and convalescent phases. PBMCs, B-cell-depleted T cells, or T cells were the source of the cDNA or gDNA that made up the material.

Losses at the gene ends were 3 bases for V and 9 bases for J; bases not matched to a gene: 5. The germline CDR1 and CDR2 sequences are SGDLS and YYNGEE. The CDR3 totals 14 residues. Original handling: Nucleated cell number was recorded as an estimate derived from reference gene primer amplification. Assay: immunoSEQ multiplex PCR; the TCRdb copy retains only in-frame clones and omits some. The V and J calls and clone size come from that table; D and trimming were worked out from the DNA. The repertoire holds 150,000 to 200,000 clones, with roughly 90% as singletons. The V and J genes are TRBV9 and TRBJ1-6; TRBD1 agrees at 8 bases. Sequenced: peripheral blood. The sequence came from a woman aged 70 to 79 with acute or convalescent COVID-19. DNA for the CDR3: TGTGCCAGCAGCGGGACAGGGCTCGGTTCACCCCTCCACTTT. It is translated as CASSGTGLGSPLHF.